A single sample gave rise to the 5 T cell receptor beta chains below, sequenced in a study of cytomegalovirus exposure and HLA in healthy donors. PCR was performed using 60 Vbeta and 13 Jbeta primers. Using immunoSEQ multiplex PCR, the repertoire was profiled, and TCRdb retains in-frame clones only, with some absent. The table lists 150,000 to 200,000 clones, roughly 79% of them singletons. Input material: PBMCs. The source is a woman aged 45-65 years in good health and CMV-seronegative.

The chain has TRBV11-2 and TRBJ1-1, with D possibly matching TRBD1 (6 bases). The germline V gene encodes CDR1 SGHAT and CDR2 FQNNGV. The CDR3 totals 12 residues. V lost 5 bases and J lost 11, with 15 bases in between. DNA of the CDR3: TGTGCCAGCAGCCCTGACGGGGGGCCGGCTTTCTTT. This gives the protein CASSPDGGPAFF.

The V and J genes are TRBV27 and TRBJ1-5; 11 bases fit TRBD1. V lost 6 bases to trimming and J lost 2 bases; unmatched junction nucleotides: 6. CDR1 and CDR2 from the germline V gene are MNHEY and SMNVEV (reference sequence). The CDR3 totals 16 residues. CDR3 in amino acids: CASRMGQGEGNQPQHF. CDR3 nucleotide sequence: TGTGCCAGCAGAATGGGACAGGGGGAGGGCAATCAGCCCCAGCATTTT.

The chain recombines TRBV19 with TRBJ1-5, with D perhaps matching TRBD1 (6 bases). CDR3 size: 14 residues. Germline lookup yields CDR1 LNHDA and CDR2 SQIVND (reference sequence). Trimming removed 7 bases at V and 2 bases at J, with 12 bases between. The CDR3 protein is CASTSGQRNQPQHF. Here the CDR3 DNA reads TGTGCCAGTACCTCAGGACAGCGCAATCAGCCCCAGCATTTT.

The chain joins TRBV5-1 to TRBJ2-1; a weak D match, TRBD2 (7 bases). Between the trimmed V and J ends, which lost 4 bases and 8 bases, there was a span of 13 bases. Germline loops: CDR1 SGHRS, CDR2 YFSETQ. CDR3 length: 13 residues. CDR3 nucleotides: TGCGCCAGCAGCCTGTGGGGGGGCGATGAGCAGTTCTTC. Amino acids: CASSLWGGDEQFF.

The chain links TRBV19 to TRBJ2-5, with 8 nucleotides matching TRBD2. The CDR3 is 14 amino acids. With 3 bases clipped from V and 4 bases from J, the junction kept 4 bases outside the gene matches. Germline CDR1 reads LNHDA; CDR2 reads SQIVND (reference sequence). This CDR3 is CASSMAGGAETQYF. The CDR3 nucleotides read TGTGCCAGTAGTATGGCGGGGGGTGCAGAGACCCAGTACTTC. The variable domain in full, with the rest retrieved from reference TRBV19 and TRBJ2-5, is DGGITQSPKYLFRKEGQNVTLSCEQNLNHDAMYWYRQDPGQGLRLIYYSQIVNDFQKGDIAEGYSVSREKKESFPLTVTSAQKNPTAFYLCASSMAGGAETQYFGPGTRLLVL.